Sequencing of this T cell receptor beta chain was carried out in a study of shared clonotypes between healthy human individuals. As concerns this clone: Its antigen is not known.

Sorted-subset replicate PCR reactions were performed with roughly 200 ng DNA, corresponding to roughly 30,000 T cell genomes. TCRdb keeps only in-frame clones here, not all; method: immunoSEQ multiplex PCR. The sample has 2,500,000 or so clones, 93% seen once. The CDR3 contains 14 residues. Germline values: CDR1 SEHNR, CDR2 FQNEAQ (reference sequence). With 4 bases removed from V and 3 bases from J, the gap between germline ends came to 13 bases. Study-wide findings and caveats: Blood was the sole source, and tissue repertoires probably differ.

A CD45RA+ naive subset and a CD45RA-negative memory subset were split from CD4+ cells. The TCR was taken from a young man in good health. Some clones in this sample may be carry-over from other donors' samples. The sequenced material came from naive CD4+ T cells from PBMCs. The subset was: CD45RA+ positively selected. The chain combines TRBV7-9 with TRBJ2-7; TRBD1 or TRBD2 may be the D gene (5 bases each). In nucleotides, the CDR3 is TGTGCCAGCAGCTCATGGGGGAGCCACTACGAGCAGTACTTC. Amino acids: CASSSWGSHYEQYF.